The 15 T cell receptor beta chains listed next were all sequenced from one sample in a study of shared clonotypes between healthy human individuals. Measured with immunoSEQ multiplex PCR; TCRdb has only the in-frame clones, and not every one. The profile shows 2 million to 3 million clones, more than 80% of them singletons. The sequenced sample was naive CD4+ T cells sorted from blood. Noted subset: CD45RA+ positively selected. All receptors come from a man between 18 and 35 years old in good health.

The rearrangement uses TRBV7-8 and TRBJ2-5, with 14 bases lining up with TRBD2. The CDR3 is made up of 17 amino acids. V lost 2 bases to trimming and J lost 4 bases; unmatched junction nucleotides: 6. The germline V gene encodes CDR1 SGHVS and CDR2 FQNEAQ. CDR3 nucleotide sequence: TGTGCCAGCAGCTTATGGGGACTAGCGGGAGTAAGAGAGACCCAGTACTTC. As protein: CASSLWGLAGVRETQYF. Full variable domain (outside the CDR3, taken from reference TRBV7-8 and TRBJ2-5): GAGVSQSPRYKVAKRGQDVALRCDPISGHVSLFWYQQALGQGPEFLTYFQNEAQLDKSGLPSDRFFAERPEGSVSTLKIQRTQQEDSAVYLCASSLWGLAGVRETQYFGPGTRLLVL.

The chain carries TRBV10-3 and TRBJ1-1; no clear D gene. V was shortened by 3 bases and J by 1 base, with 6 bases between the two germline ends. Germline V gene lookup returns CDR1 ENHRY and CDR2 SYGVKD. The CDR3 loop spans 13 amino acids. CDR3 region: CAISDLGNTEAFF. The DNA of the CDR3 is TGTGCCATCAGTGACCTCGGGAACACTGAAGCTTTCTTT.

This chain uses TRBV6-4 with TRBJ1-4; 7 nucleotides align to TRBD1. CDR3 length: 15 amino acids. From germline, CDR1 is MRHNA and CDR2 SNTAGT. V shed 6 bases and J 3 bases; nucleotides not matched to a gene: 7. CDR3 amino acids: CASRPTGSPNEKLFF. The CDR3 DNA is TGTGCCAGCAGGCCGACAGGGAGCCCTAATGAAAAACTGTTTTTT.

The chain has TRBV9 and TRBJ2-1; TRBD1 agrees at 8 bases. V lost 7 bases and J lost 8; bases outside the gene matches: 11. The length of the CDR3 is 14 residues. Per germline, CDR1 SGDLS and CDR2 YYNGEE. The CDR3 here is CASGGAGGWYEQFF. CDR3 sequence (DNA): TGTGCCAGCGGAGGGGCAGGGGGCTGGTATGAGCAGTTCTTC. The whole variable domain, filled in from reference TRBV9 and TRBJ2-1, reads DSGVTQTPKHLITATGQRVTLRCSPRSGDLSVYWYQQSLDQGLQFLIQYYNGEERAKGNILERFSAQQFPDLHSELNLSSLELGDSALYFCASGGAGGWYEQFFGPGTRLTVL.

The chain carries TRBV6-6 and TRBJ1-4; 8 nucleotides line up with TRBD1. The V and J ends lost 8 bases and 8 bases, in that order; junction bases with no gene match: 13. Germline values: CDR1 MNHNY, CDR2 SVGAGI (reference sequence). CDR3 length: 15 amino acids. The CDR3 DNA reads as TGTGCCAGCGCCGGGAGGGGGACAGGTCCCGAAAAACTGTTTTTT. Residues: CASAGRGTGPEKLFF.

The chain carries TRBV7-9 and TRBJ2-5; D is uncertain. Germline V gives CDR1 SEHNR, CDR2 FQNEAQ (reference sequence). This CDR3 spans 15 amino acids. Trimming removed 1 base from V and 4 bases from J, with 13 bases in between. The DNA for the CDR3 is TGTGCCAGCAGCTTAGTTCTAAGGGATCGAGAGACCCAGTACTTC. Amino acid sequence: CASSLVLRDRETQYF.

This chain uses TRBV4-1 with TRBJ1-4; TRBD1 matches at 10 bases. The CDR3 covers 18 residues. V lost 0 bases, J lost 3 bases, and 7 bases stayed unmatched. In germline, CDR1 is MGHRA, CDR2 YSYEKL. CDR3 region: CASSQDRDRGKANEKLFF. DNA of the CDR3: TGCGCCAGCAGCCAAGACCGGGACAGGGGAAAGGCTAATGAAAAACTGTTTTTT.

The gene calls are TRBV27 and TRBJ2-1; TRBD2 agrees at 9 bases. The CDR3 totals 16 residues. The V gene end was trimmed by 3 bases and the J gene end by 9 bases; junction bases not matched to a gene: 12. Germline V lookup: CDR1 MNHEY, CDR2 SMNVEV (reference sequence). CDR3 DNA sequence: TGTGCCAGCAGTTTGTTTCGCGGGAGGGCCTTCGGTGAGCAGTTCTTC. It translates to CASSLFRGRAFGEQFF.

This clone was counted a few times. The CDR3: CASSLMETQYF. CDR3 nucleotide sequence: TGTGCCAGCAGCTTGATGGAGACCCAGTACTTC. The chain uses TRBV5-6 and TRBJ2-5; no reliable D call. Germline values: CDR1 SGHDT, CDR2 YYEEEE. This CDR3 is 11 amino acids long. V gave up 1 base and J gave up 5 bases, with 3 bases separating them.

This chain's CDR3 is CASSTSGVEETQYF. In DNA form, the CDR3 reads TGCGCCAGCAGCACTAGCGGGGTGGAAGAGACCCAGTACTTC. The genes are TRBV5-1 and TRBJ2-5; 10 bases are shared with TRBD2. Germline V gene sequence: CDR1 SGHRS, CDR2 YFSETQ. V lost 4 bases to trimming and J lost 3 bases; unmatched junction nucleotides: 3. This CDR3 is built from 14 residues. The full variable domain, its missing parts supplied by reference TRBV5-1 and TRBJ2-5, is KAGVTQTPRYLIKTRGQQVTLSCSPISGHRSVSWYQQTPGQGLQFLFEYFSETQRNKGNFPGRFSGRQFSNSRSEMNVSTLELGDSALYLCASSTSGVEETQYFGPGTRLLVL.

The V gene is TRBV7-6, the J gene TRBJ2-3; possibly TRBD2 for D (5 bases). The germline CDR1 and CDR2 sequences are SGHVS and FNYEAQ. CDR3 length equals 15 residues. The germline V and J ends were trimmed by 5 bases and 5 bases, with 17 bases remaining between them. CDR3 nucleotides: TGTGCCAGCAGCCCCCTTGGCGGGCGTGTAGATACGCAGTATTTT. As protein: CASSPLGGRVDTQYF. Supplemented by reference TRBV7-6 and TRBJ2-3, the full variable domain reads GAGVSQSPRYKVTKRGQDVALRCDPISGHVSLYWYRQALGQGPEFLTYFNYEAQQDKSGLPNDRFSAERPEGSISTLTIQRTEQRDSAMYRCASSPLGGRVDTQYFGPGTRLTVL.

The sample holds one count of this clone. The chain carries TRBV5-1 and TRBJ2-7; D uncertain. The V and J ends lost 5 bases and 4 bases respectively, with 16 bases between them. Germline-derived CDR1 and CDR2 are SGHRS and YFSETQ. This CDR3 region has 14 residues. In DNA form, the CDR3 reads TGCGCCAGCAGGGAAAGCTCTCTGATATACGAGCAGTACTTC. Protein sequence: CASRESSLIYEQYF.

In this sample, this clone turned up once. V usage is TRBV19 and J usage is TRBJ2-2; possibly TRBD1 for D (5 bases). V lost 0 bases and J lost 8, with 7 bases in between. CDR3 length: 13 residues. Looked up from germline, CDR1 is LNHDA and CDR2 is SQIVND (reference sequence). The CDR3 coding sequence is TGTGCCAGTAGTATAGAAGGGGATGGGGAGCTGTTTTTT. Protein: CASSIEGDGELFF.

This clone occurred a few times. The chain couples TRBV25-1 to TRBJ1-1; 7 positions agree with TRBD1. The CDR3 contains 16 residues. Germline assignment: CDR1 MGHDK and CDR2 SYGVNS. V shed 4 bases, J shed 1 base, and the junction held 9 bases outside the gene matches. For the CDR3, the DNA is TGTGCCAGCAGTGGGTTCCAGGGGGTCCGGAACACTGAAGCTTTCTTT. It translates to CASSGFQGVRNTEAFF.

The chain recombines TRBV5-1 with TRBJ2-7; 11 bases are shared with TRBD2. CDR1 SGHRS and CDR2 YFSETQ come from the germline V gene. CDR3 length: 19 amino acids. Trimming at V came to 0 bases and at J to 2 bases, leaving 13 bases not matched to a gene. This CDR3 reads CASSLVRGALAGEPYEQYF. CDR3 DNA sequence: TGCGCCAGCAGCTTGGTGAGAGGGGCACTAGCGGGAGAACCCTACGAGCAGTACTTC.